This T cell receptor beta chain was profiled in a study of T cell changes during pregnancy in multiple sclerosis. The CDR3 extends over 15 amino acids. Germline CDR1 and CDR2: MGHRA and YSYEKL. Trimming pared 1 base from V and 8 bases from J, leaving 17 bases between. Here immunoSEQ multiplex PCR was the method, and the copy in TCRdb shows in-frame clones only, minus some. The sample includes 50,000 to 80,000 clones, 91% seen only once; the top ten take 5.3%. The gene calls are TRBV4-1 and TRBJ1-2; D possibly corresponds to TRBD1 (6 bases). This receptor was obtained from a female donor with multiple sclerosis, enrolled in a pregnancy study. Sequenced here: CD8+ T cells from peripheral blood mononuclear cells, sampled before pregnancy. The CDR3 region is CASSQGEGVLIGYTF. CDR3 sequence (DNA): TGCGCCAGCAGCCAAGGAGAGGGGGTCTTGATCGGCTACACCTTC.